The 18 T cell receptor beta chains below all came from one sample that was sequenced in a study of cytomegalovirus exposure and HLA in healthy donors. Amplification used 60 Vbeta primers and 13 Jbeta primers. Data came from immunoSEQ multiplex PCR; TCRdb stores just in-frame clones and leaves some out. This table holds 150,000 to 200,000 clones, approximately 80% found once. Sequences were obtained from PBMCs. These receptors were taken from a middle-aged woman in good health and CMV-seronegative.

The chain employs TRBV7-6 and TRBJ1-1; 10 bases are a match to TRBD1. The J segment lost 5 bases and the V segment lost 5 bases, leaving 11 bases of the junction unmatched. The germline CDR1 and CDR2 sequences are SGHVS and FNYEAQ. This CDR3 spans 16 amino acids. The DNA for the CDR3 is TGTGCCAGCAGCCTACACAGGACAGGGGGGAGGACTGAAGCTTTCTTT. Amino acids: CASSLHRTGGRTEAFF.

The chain uses TRBV5-1 and TRBJ2-2, with TRBD1 matching 9 bases. V lost 0 bases, J lost 6 bases, and 3 bases stayed unmatched. This CDR3 has 15 amino acids. Germline CDR1 reads SGHRS; CDR2 reads YFSETQ. The CDR3: CASSLDRGRSGELFF. The CDR3 DNA follows: TGCGCCAGCAGCTTGGACAGGGGGCGCTCCGGGGAGCTGTTTTTT.

This chain connects TRBV5-1 to TRBJ1-1; TRBD1 is a possible D gene (5 bases). The V and J ends lost 4 bases and 6 bases respectively, with 16 bases between them. Germline CDR1 reads SGHRS; CDR2 reads YFSETQ. The CDR3 length is 14 residues. This chain's CDR3 is CASSQGGAWAEAFF. As DNA, the CDR3 is TGCGCCAGCAGCCAGGGAGGGGCATGGGCTGAAGCTTTCTTT.

The chain employs TRBV4-2 and TRBJ2-2; TRBD2 agrees at 14 bases. There are 17 residues in the CDR3. V lost 4 bases to trimming and J lost 4 bases; unmatched junction nucleotides: 5. CDR1 is LGHNA, CDR2 YNFKEQ, per germline. CDR3 residues: CASSPHGLAGGTGELFF. In DNA, the CDR3 is TGTGCCAGCAGCCCGCACGGACTAGCGGGAGGCACCGGGGAGCTGTTTTTT.

The DNA of the CDR3 is TGTGCCAGCAGTTTATCTGGGACAGGGGAGCTGTTTTTT. Translating gives CASSLSGTGELFF. This chain connects TRBV6-5 to TRBJ2-2; D may be TRBD1 (6 bases). Germline values: CDR1 MNHEY, CDR2 SVGAGI. The CDR3 extends over 13 amino acids. Trimming removed 4 bases at V and 8 bases at J, with 11 bases between.

This clone has only one observation. CDR3 sequence reads: CASSSYRGHNEQFF. CDR3 sequence (DNA): TGTGCCAGCAGCTCGTACAGGGGTCACAATGAGCAGTTCTTC. The J gene is TRBJ2-1, the V gene TRBV5-4; 7 bases are shared with TRBD1. V shed 3 bases, J shed 5 bases, and the junction held 5 bases outside the gene matches. The CDR3 extends over 14 amino acids. In germline, CDR1 is SGHNT, CDR2 YYREEE (reference sequence).

The J gene is TRBJ2-1, the V gene TRBV9; D is unclear. Trimming shortened V by 0 bases and J by 7 bases, and 5 bases separated the two germline ends. Germline CDR1 SGDLS, CDR2 YYNGEE. The length of the CDR3 is 12 residues. The CDR3 bases are TGTGCCAGCAGCGTAGCCTTAAATGAGCAGTTCTTC. Its protein product is CASSVALNEQFF. Drawing the rest from reference TRBV9 and TRBJ2-1, the complete variable domain is DSGVTQTPKHLITATGQRVTLRCSPRSGDLSVYWYQQSLDQGLQFLIQYYNGEERAKGNILERFSAQQFPDLHSELNLSSLELGDSALYFCASSVALNEQFFGPGTRLTVL.

This clone was recorded only once. The chain joins TRBV7-3 to TRBJ2-3; 9 bases match TRBD2. CDR3 length equals 14 residues. With 5 bases clipped from V and 2 bases from J, the junction kept 2 bases outside the gene matches. Per germline, CDR1 SGHTA and CDR2 FQGTGA. CDR3 sequence reads: CASSPSGTTDTQYF. CDR3 DNA: TGTGCCAGCAGCCCTAGCGGGACCACAGATACGCAGTATTTT.

The CDR3 DNA reads TGTGCCAGTAGTATTCTAGCGGAGGGGTACAATGAGCAGTTCTTC. It is translated as CASSILAEGYNEQFF. The chain employs TRBV19 and TRBJ2-1, with TRBD2 identical over 7 bases. Germline V CDR1 and CDR2: LNHDA, SQIVND (reference sequence). The CDR3 covers 15 residues. Unmatched junction bases numbered 6, after V lost 3 bases and J lost 4 bases.

The chain recombines TRBV9 with TRBJ1-1, with D perhaps matching TRBD1 (5 bases). Germline V gene sequence: CDR1 SGDLS, CDR2 YYNGEE. The length of the CDR3 is 14 residues. Trimming removed 0 bases at V and 2 bases at J, with 8 bases between. DNA of the CDR3: TGTGCCAGCAGCGTAGAAGGACAAAACACTGAAGCTTTCTTT. Its protein is CASSVEGQNTEAFF.

This clone was seen more than once but under ten times. The CDR3 nucleotides read TGTGCCAGCAGCTCATATGGACAGACCTACGAGCAGTACTTC. Protein: CASSSYGQTYEQYF. V and J are TRBV5-6 and TRBJ2-7, with D possibly TRBD1 on 6 matching bases. V was shortened by 3 bases and J by 2 bases, with 12 bases between the two germline ends. Germline CDR1 reads SGHDT; CDR2 reads YYEEEE. This CDR3 has 14 residues.

The chain has TRBV11-3 and TRBJ2-1; TRBD2 aligns across 11 bases. CDR1 SGHNT and CDR2 YENEEA come from the germline V gene. CDR3 length: 15 amino acids. V was clipped by 1 base and J by 4 bases; unmatched bases: 0. The CDR3 DNA reads TGTGCCAGCAGCTTAGGGACTAGCGGGTACAATGAGCAGTTCTTC. It yields the protein CASSLGTSGYNEQFF.

This clone showed up just a few times. The chain has TRBV7-2 and TRBJ2-2; 8 bases are shared with TRBD1. Germline assignment: CDR1 SGHTA and CDR2 FQGNSA. V dropped 3 bases and J dropped 4; count of bases not matched to a gene: 7. This CDR3 spans 16 amino acids. The CDR3 loop is CASSLNAGGITGELFF. CDR3 nucleotide sequence: TGTGCCAGCAGCTTGAATGCAGGGGGCATCACCGGGGAGCTGTTTTTT.

The chain has TRBV30 and TRBJ1-1, with a tentative D call TRBD1 (5 bases). The CDR3 sequence is 13 residues long. Trimming took 7 bases from V and 0 from J, leaving 12 bases between them. CDR1 is GTSNPN, CDR2 SVGIG, per germline (reference sequence). The DNA for the CDR3 is TGTGCCTCCAGGGCTTCGATGAACACTGAAGCTTTCTTT. Translating it yields CASRASMNTEAFF.

V and J are TRBV5-1 and TRBJ2-5, with 14 positions matching TRBD2. Per the germline V gene, CDR1 is SGHRS and CDR2 is YFSETQ. CDR3 size: 17 residues. The J segment lost 1 base and the V segment lost 5 bases, leaving 7 bases of the junction unmatched. CDR3 protein: CASRAGLAGGPQETQYF. CDR3 DNA sequence: TGCGCCAGCAGGGCTGGACTAGCGGGAGGACCCCAAGAGACCCAGTACTTC. The full variable domain, rest sourced from reference TRBV5-1 and TRBJ2-5, is KAGVTQTPRYLIKTRGQQVTLSCSPISGHRSVSWYQQTPGQGLQFLFEYFSETQRNKGNFPGRFSGRQFSNSRSEMNVSTLELGDSALYLCASRAGLAGGPQETQYFGPGTRLLVL.

The chain has TRBV18 and TRBJ1-1, with 8 bases that match TRBD1. V was clipped by 6 bases and J by 1 base; unmatched bases: 7. Germline V CDR1 and CDR2: KGHSH, LQKENI. The CDR3 totals 15 residues. CDR3 DNA: TGTGCCAGCTCCCCCCAGGGGGCACGGAACACTGAAGCTTTCTTT. It encodes CASSPQGARNTEAFF. The full variable domain, its missing parts supplied by reference TRBV18 and TRBJ1-1, is NAGVMQNPRHLVRRRGQEARLRCSPMKGHSHVYWYRQLPEEGLKFMVYLQKENIIDESGMPKERFSAEFPKEGPSILRIQQVVRGDSAAYFCASSPQGARNTEAFFGQGTRLTVV.

Concerning this clone itself: This sample includes further DNA sequences coding for the same CDR3. The chain uses TRBV27 and TRBJ1-2; possible D gene TRBD1, 6 bases. With 2 bases removed from V and 4 bases from J, the gap between germline ends came to 8 bases. The germline V gene encodes CDR1 MNHEY and CDR2 SMNVEV (reference sequence). The CDR3 runs to 13 residues. The CDR3 DNA reads as TGTGCCAGCAGTTTAGCGGGGGCCTATGGCTACACCTTC. Encoded protein: CASSLAGAYGYTF.

This chain links TRBV2 with TRBJ2-5, with a weak D call TRBD1 (5 bases). The CDR3 runs 15 residues. Germline CDR1 is SNHLY and CDR2 is FYNNEI. V dropped 8 bases and J dropped 4 bases, with 20 bases sitting between them. The CDR3 here is CASSPSEGAGETQYF. The CDR3 DNA reads TGTGCCAGCTCCCCTTCAGAAGGGGCAGGAGAGACCCAGTACTTC.